Sequencing of this T cell receptor beta chain was carried out in a study of T cell responses to AZD1222 COVID-19 vaccine. Overall study context: Pooling was applied to second doses at about 4 or about 12 weeks.

Germline V lookup: CDR1 MDHEN, CDR2 SYDVKM. This CDR3 comprises 15 residues. V gave up 3 bases and J gave up 1 base, with 13 bases separating them. Produced via immunoSEQ multiplex PCR; TCRdb's table is partial and in-frame only. Of approximately 74,000 clones listed, 70% to 90% were seen once; the top ten hold roughly 2.7%. The specimen was peripheral blood, collected on day 0 of AZD1222 vaccination. The source of this sequence is an adult in good health. V is TRBV28 and J is TRBJ2-7; D possibly uses TRBD1 or TRBD2 (5 bases each). The CDR3 DNA reads TGTGCCAGCAGTTTTCCCGGCTGGGGGTCCTACGAGCAGTACTTC. Translation: CASSFPGWGSYEQYF.